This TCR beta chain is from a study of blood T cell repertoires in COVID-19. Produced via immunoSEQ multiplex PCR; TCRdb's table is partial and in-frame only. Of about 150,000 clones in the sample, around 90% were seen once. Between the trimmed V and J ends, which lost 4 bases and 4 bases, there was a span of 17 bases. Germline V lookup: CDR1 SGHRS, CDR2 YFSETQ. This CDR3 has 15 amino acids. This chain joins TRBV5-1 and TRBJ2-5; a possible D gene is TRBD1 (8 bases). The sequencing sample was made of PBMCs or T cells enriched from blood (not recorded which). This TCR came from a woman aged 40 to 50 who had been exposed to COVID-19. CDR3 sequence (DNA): TGCGCCAGCAGCCCCCGGACAGGGAGGGGAGAGACCCAGTACTTC. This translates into CASSPRTGRGETQYF. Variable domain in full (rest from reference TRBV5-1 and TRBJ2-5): KAGVTQTPRYLIKTRGQQVTLSCSPISGHRSVSWYQQTPGQGLQFLFEYFSETQRNKGNFPGRFSGRQFSNSRSEMNVSTLELGDSALYLCASSPRTGRGETQYFGPGTRLLVL.